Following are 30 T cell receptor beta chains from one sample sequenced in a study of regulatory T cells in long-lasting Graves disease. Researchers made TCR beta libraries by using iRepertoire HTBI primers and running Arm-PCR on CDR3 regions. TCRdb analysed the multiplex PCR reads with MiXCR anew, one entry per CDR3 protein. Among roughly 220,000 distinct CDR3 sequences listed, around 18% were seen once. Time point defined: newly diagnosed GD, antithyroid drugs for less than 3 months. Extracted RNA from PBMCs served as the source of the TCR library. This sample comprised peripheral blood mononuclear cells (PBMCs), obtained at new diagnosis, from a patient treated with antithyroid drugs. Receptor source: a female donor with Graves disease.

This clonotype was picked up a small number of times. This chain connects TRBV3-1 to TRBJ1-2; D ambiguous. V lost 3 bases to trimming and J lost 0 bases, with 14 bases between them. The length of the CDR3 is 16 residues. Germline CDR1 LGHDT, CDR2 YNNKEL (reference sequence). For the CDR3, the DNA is TGTGCCAGCAGCCATCCCAGGAAATCTTCTAACTATGGCTACACCTTC. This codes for CASSHPRKSSNYGYTF.

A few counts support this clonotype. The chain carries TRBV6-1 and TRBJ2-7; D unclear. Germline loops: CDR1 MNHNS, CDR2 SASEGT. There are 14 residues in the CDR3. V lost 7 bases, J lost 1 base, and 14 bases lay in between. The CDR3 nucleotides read TGTGCCAGCACCCAAGAGGAGTTGTCCTACGAGCAGTACTTC. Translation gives CASTQEELSYEQYF.

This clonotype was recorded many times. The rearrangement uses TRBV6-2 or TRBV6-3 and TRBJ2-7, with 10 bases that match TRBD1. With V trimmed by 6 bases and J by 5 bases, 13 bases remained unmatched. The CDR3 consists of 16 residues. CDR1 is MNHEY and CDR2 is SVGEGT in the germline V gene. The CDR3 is CASRNRPDRGADEQYF. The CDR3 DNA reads TGTGCCAGCAGGAATCGACCGGACAGGGGGGCGGACGAGCAGTACTTC.

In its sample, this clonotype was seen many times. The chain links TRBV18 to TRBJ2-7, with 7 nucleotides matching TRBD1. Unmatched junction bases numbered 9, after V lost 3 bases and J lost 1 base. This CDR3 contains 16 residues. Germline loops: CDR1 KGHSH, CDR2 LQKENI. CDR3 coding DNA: TGTGCCAGCTCACCGGCCGGGACAGAGCGTTCCTACGAGCAGTACTTC. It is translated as CASSPAGTERSYEQYF.

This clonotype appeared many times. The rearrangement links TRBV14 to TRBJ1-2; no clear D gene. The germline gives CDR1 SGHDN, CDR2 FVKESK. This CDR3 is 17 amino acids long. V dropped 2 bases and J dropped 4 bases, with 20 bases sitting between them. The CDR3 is CASSQRTSSIGIYGYTF. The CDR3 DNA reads TGTGCCAGCAGCCAAAGAACATCATCGATAGGGATCTATGGCTACACCTTC.

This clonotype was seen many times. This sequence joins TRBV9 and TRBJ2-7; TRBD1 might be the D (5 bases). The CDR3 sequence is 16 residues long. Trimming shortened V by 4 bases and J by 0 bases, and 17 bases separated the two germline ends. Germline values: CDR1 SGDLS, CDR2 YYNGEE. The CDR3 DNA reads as TGTGCCAGCAGCCAACGACCGACAGATAGCTCCTACGAGCAGTACTTC. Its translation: CASSQRPTDSSYEQYF.

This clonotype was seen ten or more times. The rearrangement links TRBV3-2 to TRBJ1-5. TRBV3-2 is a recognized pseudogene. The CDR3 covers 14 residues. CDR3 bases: TGTGCCAGCAGTCAAGAGAATCGCGATCAGCCCCAGCATTTT. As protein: CASSQENRDQPQHF.

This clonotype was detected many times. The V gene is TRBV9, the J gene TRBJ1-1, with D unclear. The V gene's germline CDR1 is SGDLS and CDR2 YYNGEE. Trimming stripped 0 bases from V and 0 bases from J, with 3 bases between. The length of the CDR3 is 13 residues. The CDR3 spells CASSVAMNTEAFF. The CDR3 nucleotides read TGTGCCAGCAGCGTAGCGATGAACACTGAAGCTTTCTTT. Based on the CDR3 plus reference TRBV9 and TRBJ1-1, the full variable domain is DSGVTQTPKHLITATGQRVTLRCSPRSGDLSVYWYQQSLDQGLQFLIQYYNGEERAKGNILERFSAQQFPDLHSELNLSSLELGDSALYFCASSVAMNTEAFFGQGTRLTVV.

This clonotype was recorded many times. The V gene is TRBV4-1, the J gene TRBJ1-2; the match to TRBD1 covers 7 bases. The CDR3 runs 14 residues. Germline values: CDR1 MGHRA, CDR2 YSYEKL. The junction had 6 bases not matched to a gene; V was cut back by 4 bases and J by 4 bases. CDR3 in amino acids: CASSRRDSLYGYTF. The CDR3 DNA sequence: TGCGCCAGCAGCCGGCGGGACAGCCTCTATGGCTACACCTTC.

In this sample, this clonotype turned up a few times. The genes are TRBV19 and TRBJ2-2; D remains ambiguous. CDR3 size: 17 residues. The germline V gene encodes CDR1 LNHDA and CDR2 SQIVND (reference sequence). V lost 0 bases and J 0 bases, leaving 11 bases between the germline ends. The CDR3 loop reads CASSIDQWGSNTGELFF. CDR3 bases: TGTGCCAGTAGTATAGATCAGTGGGGATCGAACACCGGGGAGCTGTTTTTT.

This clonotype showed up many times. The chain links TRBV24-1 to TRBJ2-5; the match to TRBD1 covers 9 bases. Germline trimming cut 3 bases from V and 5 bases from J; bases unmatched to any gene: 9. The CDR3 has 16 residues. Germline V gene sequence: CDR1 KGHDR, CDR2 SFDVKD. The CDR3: CATSDPGQGRLETQYF. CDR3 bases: TGTGCCACCAGTGATCCTGGACAGGGGAGACTGGAGACCCAGTACTTC.

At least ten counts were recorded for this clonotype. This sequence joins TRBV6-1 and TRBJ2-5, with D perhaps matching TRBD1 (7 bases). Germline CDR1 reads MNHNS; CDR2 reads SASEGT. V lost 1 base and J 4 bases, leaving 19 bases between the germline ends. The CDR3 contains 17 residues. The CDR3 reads CASSEVAGGPRSETQYF. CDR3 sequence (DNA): TGTGCCAGCAGTGAAGTGGCAGGGGGGCCTCGGTCAGAGACCCAGTACTTC.

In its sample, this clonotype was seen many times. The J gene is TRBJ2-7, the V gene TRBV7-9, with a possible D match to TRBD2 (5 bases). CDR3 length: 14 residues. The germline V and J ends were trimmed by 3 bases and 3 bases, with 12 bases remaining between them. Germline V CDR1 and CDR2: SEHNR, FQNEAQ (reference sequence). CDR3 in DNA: TGTGCCAGCAGCTTCACCGGGAACTACTACGAGCAGTACTTC. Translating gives CASSFTGNYYEQYF.

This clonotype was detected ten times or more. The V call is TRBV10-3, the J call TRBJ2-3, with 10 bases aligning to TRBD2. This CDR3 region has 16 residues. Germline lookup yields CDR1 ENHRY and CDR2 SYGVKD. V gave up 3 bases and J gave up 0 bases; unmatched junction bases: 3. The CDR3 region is CAISDPLAGSTDTQYF. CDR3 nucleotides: TGTGCCATCAGTGATCCACTAGCGGGAAGCACAGATACGCAGTATTTT.

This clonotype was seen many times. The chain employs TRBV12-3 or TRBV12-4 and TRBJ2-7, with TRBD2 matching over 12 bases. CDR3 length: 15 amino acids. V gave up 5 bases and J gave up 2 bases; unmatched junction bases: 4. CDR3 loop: CASSPRTSGAYEQYF. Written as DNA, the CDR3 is TGTGCCAGCAGTCCGCGGACTAGCGGGGCCTACGAGCAGTACTTC.

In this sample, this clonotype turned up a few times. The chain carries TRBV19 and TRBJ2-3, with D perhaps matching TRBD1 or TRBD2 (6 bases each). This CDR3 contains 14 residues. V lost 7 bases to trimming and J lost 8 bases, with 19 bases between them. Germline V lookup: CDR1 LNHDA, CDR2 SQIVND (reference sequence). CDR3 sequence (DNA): TGTGCCAGTACGTTAGGGGGAGTGGGAGGTACGCAGTATTTT. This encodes CASTLGGVGGTQYF.

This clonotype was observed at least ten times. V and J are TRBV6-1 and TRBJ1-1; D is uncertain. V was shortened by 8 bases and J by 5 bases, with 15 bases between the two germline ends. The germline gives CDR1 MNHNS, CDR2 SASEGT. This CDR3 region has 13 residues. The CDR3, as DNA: TGTGCCAGCGAAAGGCCCGCGGGGACTGAAGCTTTCTTT. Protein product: CASERPAGTEAFF.

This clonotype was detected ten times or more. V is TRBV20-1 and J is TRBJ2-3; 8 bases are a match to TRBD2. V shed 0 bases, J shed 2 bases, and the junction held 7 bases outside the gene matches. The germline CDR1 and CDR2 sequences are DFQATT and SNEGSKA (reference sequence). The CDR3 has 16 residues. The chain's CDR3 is CSARDRVAGTTDTQYF. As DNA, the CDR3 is TGCAGTGCTAGAGATCGAGTAGCGGGGACCACAGATACGCAGTATTTT.

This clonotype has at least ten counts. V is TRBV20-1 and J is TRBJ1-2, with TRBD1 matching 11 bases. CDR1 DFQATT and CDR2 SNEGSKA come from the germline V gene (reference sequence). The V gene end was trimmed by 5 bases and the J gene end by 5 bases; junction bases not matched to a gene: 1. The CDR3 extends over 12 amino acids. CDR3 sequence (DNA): TGCAGTGCTGGGGACAGGGGGTATGGCTACACCTTC. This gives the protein CSAGDRGYGYTF.

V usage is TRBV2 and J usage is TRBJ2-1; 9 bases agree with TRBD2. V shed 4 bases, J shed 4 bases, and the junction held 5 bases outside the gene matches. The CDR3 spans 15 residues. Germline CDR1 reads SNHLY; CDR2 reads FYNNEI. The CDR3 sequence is CASSVGLAGYNEQFF. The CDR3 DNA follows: TGTGCCAGCAGTGTCGGGCTAGCGGGGTACAATGAGCAGTTCTTC.

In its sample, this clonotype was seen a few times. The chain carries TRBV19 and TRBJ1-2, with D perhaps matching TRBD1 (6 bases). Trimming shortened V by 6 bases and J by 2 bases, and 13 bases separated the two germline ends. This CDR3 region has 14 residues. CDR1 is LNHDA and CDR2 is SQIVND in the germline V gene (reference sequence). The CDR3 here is CASRPPTGNYGYTF. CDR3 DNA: TGTGCCAGTAGACCCCCTACAGGGAACTATGGCTACACCTTC. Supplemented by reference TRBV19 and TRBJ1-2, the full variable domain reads DGGITQSPKYLFRKEGQNVTLSCEQNLNHDAMYWYRQDPGQGLRLIYYSQIVNDFQKGDIAEGYSVSREKKESFPLTVTSAQKNPTAFYLCASRPPTGNYGYTFGSGTRLTVV.

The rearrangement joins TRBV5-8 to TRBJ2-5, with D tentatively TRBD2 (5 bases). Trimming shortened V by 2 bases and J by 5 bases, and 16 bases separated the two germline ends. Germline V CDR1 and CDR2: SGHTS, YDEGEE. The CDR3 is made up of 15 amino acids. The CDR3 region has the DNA TGTGCCAGCAGCTTTCGGTACGGGATCGATGAGACCCAGTACTTC. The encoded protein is CASSFRYGIDETQYF.

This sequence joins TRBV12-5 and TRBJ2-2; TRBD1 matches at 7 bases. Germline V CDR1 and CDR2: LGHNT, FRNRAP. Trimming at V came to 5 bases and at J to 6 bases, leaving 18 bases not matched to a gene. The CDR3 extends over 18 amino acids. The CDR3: CASGPKRQGGQVAGELFF. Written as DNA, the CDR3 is TGTGCTAGTGGTCCTAAACGACAGGGCGGGCAGGTCGCCGGGGAGCTGTTTTTT. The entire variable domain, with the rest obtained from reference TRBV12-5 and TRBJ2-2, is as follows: DARVTQTPRHKVTEMGQEVTMRCQPILGHNTVFWYRQTMMQGLELLAYFRNRAPLDDSGMPKDRFSAEMPDATLATLKIQPSEPRDSAVYFCASGPKRQGGQVAGELFFGEGSRLTVL.

CDR3 nucleotides: TGTGCCAGCAGTACAGGGAAGCGAGAGACCCAGTACTTC. Amino acid sequence: CASSTGKRETQYF. The chain links TRBV12-3 or TRBV12-4 to TRBJ2-5; possible D gene TRBD1, 6 bases. V was trimmed by 5 bases and J by 4 bases, leaving 11 bases between them. The CDR3 length is 13 residues.

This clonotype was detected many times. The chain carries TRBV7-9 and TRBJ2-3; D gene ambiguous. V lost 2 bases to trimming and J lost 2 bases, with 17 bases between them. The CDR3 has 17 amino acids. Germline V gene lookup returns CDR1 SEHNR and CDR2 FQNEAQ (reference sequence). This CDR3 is CASSLKATSKNTDTQYF. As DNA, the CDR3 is TGTGCCAGCAGCTTAAAGGCGACGAGTAAAAACACAGATACGCAGTATTTT. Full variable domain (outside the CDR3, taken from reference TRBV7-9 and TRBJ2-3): DTGVSQNPRHKITKRGQNVTFRCDPISEHNRLYWYRQTLGQGPEFLTYFQNEAQLEKSRLLSDRFSAERPKGSFSTLEIQRTEQGDSAMYLCASSLKATSKNTDTQYFGPGTRLTVL.

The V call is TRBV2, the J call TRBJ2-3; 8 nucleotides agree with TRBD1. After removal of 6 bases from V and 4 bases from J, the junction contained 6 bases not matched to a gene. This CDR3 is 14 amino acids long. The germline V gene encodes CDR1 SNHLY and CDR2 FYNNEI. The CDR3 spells CASSADRVADTQYF. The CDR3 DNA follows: TGTGCCAGCAGCGCGGACAGGGTGGCAGATACGCAGTATTTT.

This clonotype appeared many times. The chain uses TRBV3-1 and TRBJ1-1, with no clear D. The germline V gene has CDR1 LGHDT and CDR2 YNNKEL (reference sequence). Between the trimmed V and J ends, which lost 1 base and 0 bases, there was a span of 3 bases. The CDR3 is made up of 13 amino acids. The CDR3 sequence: CASSQVLNTEAFF. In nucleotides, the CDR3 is TGTGCCAGCAGCCAAGTCCTGAACACTGAAGCTTTCTTT.

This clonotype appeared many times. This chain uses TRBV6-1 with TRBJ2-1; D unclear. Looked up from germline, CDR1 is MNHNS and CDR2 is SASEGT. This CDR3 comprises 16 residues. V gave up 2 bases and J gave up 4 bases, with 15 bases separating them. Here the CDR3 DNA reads TGTGCCAGCAGTGAAAAGGGTCACCCCCTATACAATGAGCAGTTCTTC. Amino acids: CASSEKGHPLYNEQFF.

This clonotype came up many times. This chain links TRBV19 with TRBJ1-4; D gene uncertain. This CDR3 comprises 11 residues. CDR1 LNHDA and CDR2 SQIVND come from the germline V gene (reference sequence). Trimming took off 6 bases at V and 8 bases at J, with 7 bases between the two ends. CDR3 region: CASRGGEKLFF. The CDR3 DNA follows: TGTGCCAGTAGGGGTGGAGAAAAACTGTTTTTT. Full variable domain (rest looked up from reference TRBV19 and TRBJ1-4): DGGITQSPKYLFRKEGQNVTLSCEQNLNHDAMYWYRQDPGQGLRLIYYSQIVNDFQKGDIAEGYSVSREKKESFPLTVTSAQKNPTAFYLCASRGGEKLFFGSGTQLSVL.

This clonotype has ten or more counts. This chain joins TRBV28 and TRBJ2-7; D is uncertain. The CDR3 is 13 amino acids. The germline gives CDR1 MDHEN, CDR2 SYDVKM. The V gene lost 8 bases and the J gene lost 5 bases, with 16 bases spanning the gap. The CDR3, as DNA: TGTGCCAGCCCCCGCCCCCACAGTAACGAGCAGTACTTC. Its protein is CASPRPHSNEQYF.